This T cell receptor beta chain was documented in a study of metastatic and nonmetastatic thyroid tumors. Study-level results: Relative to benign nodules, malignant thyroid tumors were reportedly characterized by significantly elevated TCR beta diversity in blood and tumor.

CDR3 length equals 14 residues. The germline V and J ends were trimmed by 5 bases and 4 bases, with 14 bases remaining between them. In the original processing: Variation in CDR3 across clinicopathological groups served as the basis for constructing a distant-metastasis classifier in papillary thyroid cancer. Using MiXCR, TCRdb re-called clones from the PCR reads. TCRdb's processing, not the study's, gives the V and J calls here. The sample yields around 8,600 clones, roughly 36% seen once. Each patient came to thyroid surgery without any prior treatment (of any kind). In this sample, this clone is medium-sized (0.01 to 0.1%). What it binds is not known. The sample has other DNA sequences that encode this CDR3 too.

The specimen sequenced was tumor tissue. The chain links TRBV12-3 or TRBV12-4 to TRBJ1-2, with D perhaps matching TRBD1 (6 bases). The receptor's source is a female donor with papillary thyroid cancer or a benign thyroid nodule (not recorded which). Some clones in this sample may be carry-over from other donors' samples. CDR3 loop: CASSRSTGVYGYTF. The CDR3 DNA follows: TGTGCCAGCAGTCGATCGACAGGAGTCTATGGCTACACCTTC.